This T cell receptor (beta chain) is from a study of cytomegalovirus exposure and HLA in healthy donors. Overall study findings and caveats: Sequencing depth across donors, presence/absence analyses assumed, was roughly uniform.

Primers: 60 Vbeta forward and 13 Jbeta reverse. Clones were sequenced by immunoSEQ multiplex PCR, and TCRdb holds only the in-frame ones, with some missing. The repertoire holds roughly 180,000 clones, with over 65% as singletons. The CDR3 loop spans 18 amino acids. The V and J ends lost 2 bases and 7 bases, in that order; junction bases with no gene match: 9. The V gene's germline CDR1 is ENHRY and CDR2 SYGVKD. Comment on this clone: The antigen is not known.

This chain links TRBV10-3 with TRBJ2-1, with TRBD2 matching over 15 bases. Sequenced: PBMCs. This receptor was identified in a man between 18 and 29 years old in good health and CMV-seronegative. The CDR3 is CAISEKVLGTSGRNEQFF. CDR3 DNA: TGTGCCATCAGTGAGAAGGTCCTGGGGACTAGCGGGAGGAATGAGCAGTTCTTC.